Following are 4 T cell receptor beta chains from one sample sequenced in a study of early T cells in non-severe SARS-CoV-2 infection. TCRdb reanalysed the 5' RACE reads using MiXCR and keeps one entry per CDR3 protein. The data hold some 80,000 distinct CDR3 sequences, with around 12% observed a single time. The sample consisted of whole blood, taken at baseline. These receptors were collected from an adult who was a healthcare worker with PCR-confirmed SARS-CoV-2 infection or an uninfected control (not recorded which). The donor label of this sample is uncertain.

This clonotype was observed a handful of times. V usage is TRBV29-1 and J usage is TRBJ1-3, with D tentatively TRBD1 (5 bases). This CDR3 region has 14 residues. Germline lookup yields CDR1 SQVTM and CDR2 ANQGSEA. V was trimmed by 7 bases and J by 7 bases, leaving 20 bases between them. CDR3 amino acids: CSERRDSHRNTIYF. CDR3 DNA sequence: TGCAGCGAAAGACGGGACTCCCATAGGAACACCATATATTTT. The variable domain in full, with the rest retrieved from reference TRBV29-1 and TRBJ1-3, is SAVISQKPSRDICQRGTSLTIQCQVDSQVTMMFWYRQQPGQSLTLIATANQGSEATYESGFVIDKFPISRPNLTFSTLTVSNMSPEDSSIYLCSERRDSHRNTIYFGEGSWLTVV.

This clonotype appeared a few times. The genes are TRBV6-2 or TRBV6-3 and TRBJ2-1; tentative D call: TRBD2 (5 bases). Germline CDR1 reads MNHEY; CDR2 reads SVGEGT. Trimming cost V 2 bases and J 0 bases, with 11 bases left between them. CDR3 length: 16 amino acids. The CDR3 bases are TGTGCCAGCAGTTACAGGCGGGTAAGCTCCTACAATGAGCAGTTCTTC. It is translated as CASSYRRVSSYNEQFF.

A few counts support this clonotype. A much larger clone lies a single base off, so this may be a read error. The chain carries TRBV11-3 and TRBJ2-1; D possibly corresponds to TRBD2 (6 bases). The germline CDR1 and CDR2 sequences are SGHNT and YENEEA. CDR3 length: 13 residues. V lost 4 bases and J lost 5, with 9 bases in between. The CDR3 bases are TGTGCCAGCAGCTCACGGACTAACAATGAGCAGTTCTTC. Amino acid sequence: CASSSRTNNEQFF. The variable domain in full, with the rest retrieved from reference TRBV11-3 and TRBJ2-1, is EAGVVQSPRYKIIEKKQPVAFWCNPISGHNTLYWYLQNLGQGPELLIRYENEEAVDDSQLPKDRFSAERLKGVDSTLKIQPAELGDSAVYLCASSSRTNNEQFFGPGTRLTVL.

The chain has TRBV6-1 and TRBJ1-6; D is unclear. The V end lost 8 bases, the J end lost 7 bases, and 12 bases lay between the germline ends. Germline V CDR1 and CDR2: MNHNS, SASEGT. The CDR3 sequence is 13 residues long. The CDR3 sequence: CASCGGRNSPLHF. CDR3 DNA sequence: TGTGCCAGCTGCGGTGGGAGGAATTCACCCCTCCACTTT.